What follows describes a single TCR beta chain. Its target is not known. Libraries were prepared by immunoSEQ multiplex PCR; TCRdb keeps only in-frame clonotypes and omits some of them. The sample carries a few million clones, around 93% recorded once. Trimming took 5 bases from V and 1 from J; bases not matched to a gene: 11. Germline V CDR1 and CDR2: LNHDA, SQIVND (reference sequence). The CDR3 loop spans 18 amino acids. These data are taken from a study of shared clonotypes between healthy human individuals. On the study more broadly: In total, the donors were two women and a few men aged 18 to 49. General study results and limits: Among non-shared clonotypes, generation probabilities were lower than among those shared by all four donors. Blood alone was sampled, and tissue repertoires likely differ.

Naive CD8 cells were CD45RO-negative, positively selected for CCR7, excluding terminally differentiated effector memory CD45RA+ cells. The donors, healthy adults who were HIV-negative, had experienced no recent acute infections or vaccinations. The chain joins TRBV19 to TRBJ2-5, with 12 bases matching TRBD2. Material for sequencing was naive CD8+ T cells from PBMCs. This TCR came from a man younger than 35 in good health. Some clones in this sample may be carry-over from other donors' samples. The CDR3 coding sequence is TGTGCCAGTAGTCCATGGACTAGCGGGGTCACTGTCCAAGAGACCCAGTACTTC. Its translation is CASSPWTSGVTVQETQYF.